Listed below are T cell receptor beta chains from one sample, sequenced in a study of CD8+ T cells in alopecia areata. Profiled with immunoSEQ multiplex PCR; TCRdb holds only in-frame clones, not every one. The sample has fewer than 100,000 clones; about 45% are singletons. The source material was CD4+ T cells sorted from blood. The receptors derive from a human donor with alopecia areata. Both conserved end residues are part of each CDR3. Each record gives: V gene, J gene, CDR3 protein.

TRBV29-1	TRBJ2-7	CSVGGDRLMYEQYF
TRBV9	TRBJ1-1	CASSVLAGTEAFF
TRBV5-6	TRBJ2-5	CASSEDSQGTQYF
TRBV29-1	TRBJ2-7	CSVEVKNYEQYF
TRBV29-1	TRBJ2-1	CSVEDQDSGGARQFF
TRBV9	TRBJ1-5	CASSVDAGSGQPQHF
TRBV29-1	TRBJ2-7	CSARSGSYEQYF
TRBV5-6	TRBJ2-1	CASRTSGTYNEQFF
TRBV29-1	TRBJ2-7	CSAGGAYEQYF
TRBV30	TRBJ2-5	CAWNRGAEETQYF
TRBV29-1	TRBJ2-5	CSVGDRIQETQYF
TRBV30	TRBJ2-1	CAWSETSVGDNEQFF
TRBV29-1	TRBJ2-1	CSVERLALDEQFF
TRBV30	TRBJ2-7	CAWSGTPGSYEQYF
TRBV29-1	TRBJ2-1	CSVSLLYSTGTSGIEQFF
TRBV21-1	TRBJ1-5	CASSTSRGSGYSNQPQHF
TRBV7-2	TRBJ2-2	CASSQGRDTGELFF
TRBV7-2	TRBJ2-7	CASSLARYEQYF
TRBV11-2	TRBJ1-1	CASSLEGGTEAFF
TRBV11-2	TRBJ2-2	CASSGSVVTGELFF
TRBV21-1	TRBJ2-4	CASSQGRQQNIQYF
TRBV7-9	TRBJ2-1	CASSLGGTVYNEQFF
TRBV18	TRBJ2-7	CASSPTGTGNEQYF
TRBV29-1	TRBJ2-2	CSAVDTYTGELFF
TRBV19	TRBJ1-2	CASTRDRSTGYTF
TRBV5-6	TRBJ2-7	CASTVGNAIYEQYF
TRBV30	TRBJ1-1	CAWGQVNTEAFF
TRBV29-1	TRBJ2-5	CSVARETQYF
TRBV11-2	TRBJ2-7	CASSHNYEQYF
TRBV7-9	TRBJ1-2	CASSQTAYGYTF
TRBV29-1	TRBJ1-1	CSVEDVKGSREAFF
TRBV7-2	TRBJ1-2	CASSLAPYGGYTF
TRBV5-1	TRBJ2-7	CASSLEVWRQGYYEQYF
TRBV11-2	TRBJ2-3	CASSPISLADTQYF
TRBV29-1	TRBJ2-5	CSVEGVETQYF
TRBV23-1	TRBJ2-2	CASSQKQPLNTGELFF
TRBV29-1	TRBJ2-3	CSVDLRLATDTQYF
TRBV6-5	TRBJ2-5	CASSPRTGQETQYF
TRBV30	TRBJ1-2	CAHSRRGTYGYTF
TRBV6-5	TRBJ2-5	CASSQTAGNQETQYF
TRBV30	TRBJ2-1	CAWSVSTSSYNEQFF
TRBV29-1	TRBJ2-3	CSVEGVSDTQYF
TRBV30	TRBJ2-1	CAWSVRLAGATFYNEQFF
TRBV19	TRBJ2-3	CASSIADTQYF
TRBV5-1	TRBJ2-7	CASSPVQGGYEQYF
TRBV18	TRBJ2-4	CASSPGTAPGQQYF
TRBV4-1	TRBJ1-1	CASSQPQRGTEAFF
TRBV2	TRBJ2-1	CASAPYNEQFF
TRBV7-9	TRBJ2-7	CASSLTGSSYEQYF
TRBV29-1	TRBJ2-5	CSVHREKTQYF
TRBV5-1	TRBJ2-7	CASSLEGRVGYEQYF
TRBV4-3	TRBJ2-3	CASSQDSGRRGTDTQYF
TRBV28	TRBJ2-7	CASSLSYYEQYF
TRBV7-9	TRBJ2-1	CASNQDRYNEQFF
TRBV29-1	TRBJ2-5	CSCGRSQETQYF
TRBV29-1	TRBJ2-5	CSVRTGEETQYF
TRBV18	TRBJ2-1	CASSQDRVQFF
TRBV27	TRBJ2-1	CASSFWVSRRDGLLVHDEQFF